Listed below are T cell receptor beta chains from one sample, sequenced in a study of PD-1 blockade in classical Hodgkin lymphoma. The repertoire was sequenced with immunoSEQ multiplex PCR; TCRdb's copy has only in-frame clones and lacks some. The table has approximately 60,000 clones, more than 90% seen once; the top ten hold around 9.7%. The sequencing used peripheral blood mononuclear cells (PBMCs), collected at baseline. All receptors derive from a human donor with classical Hodgkin lymphoma. Each CDR3 is given with its conserved first and last residue. A D gene is named only where the DNA matches it firmly. Clone size is stated in some rows and not others, as once, few, many or a class when expanded.

cdr3_length,v_call,clone_size,j_call,d_call,cdr3_aa,cdr3_nt
13,TRBV6-4,.,TRBJ2-1,.,CASSDALQGEQFF,TGTGCCAGCAGTGACGCCCTGCAGGGAGAGCAGTTCTTC
15,TRBV27,few,TRBJ1-5,.,CASSPYPGLNQPQHF,TGTGCCAGCAGTCCGTACCCAGGTCTCAATCAGCCCCAGCATTTT
14,TRBV27,.,TRBJ2-5,TRBD1,CASSSRTGKETQYF,TGTGCCAGCAGTTCCCGGACAGGGAAAGAGACCCAGTACTTC
15,TRBV11-3,.,TRBJ2-5,.,CASSFGGTSKETQYF,TGTGCCAGCAGCTTTGGAGGGACCTCGAAGGAGACCCAGTACTTC
12,TRBV28,.,TRBJ1-2,.,CASSSGRRGYTF,TGTGCCAGCAGTTCGGGACGGCGTGGCTACACCTTC
15,TRBV6-1,.,TRBJ1-2,.,CASSGLKGAREGYTF,TGTGCCAGCAGTGGCTTGAAAGGGGCCAGGGAGGGCTACACCTTC
16,TRBV2,.,TRBJ2-3,TRBD2,CASTRGAGGPRDTQYF,TGTGCCAGCACCCGCGGAGCGGGGGGGCCTAGAGATACGCAGTATTTT
14,TRBV28,.,TRBJ2-1,.,CASSPPQPHNEQFF,TGTGCCAGCAGTCCACCCCAGCCCCACAATGAGCAGTTCTTC
14,TRBV28,.,TRBJ2-2,.,CASSPAGLGGELFF,TGTGCCAGCAGTCCCGCAGGTCTTGGCGGGGAGCTGTTTTTT
16,TRBV28,.,TRBJ2-3,TRBD2,CASSFSSGIWTDTQYF,TGTGCCAGCAGTTTTAGTAGCGGGATTTGGACAGATACGCAGTATTTT
13,TRBV2,.,TRBJ1-1,.,CASLPQGNTEAFF,TGTGCCAGCCTTCCTCAGGGGAACACTGAAGCTTTCTTT
14,TRBV2,.,TRBJ2-5,.,CASSKGVLRETQYF,TGTGCCAGCAGTAAAGGGGTCCTCCGGGAGACCCAGTACTTC
15,TRBV5-4,medium-sized,TRBJ1-3,.,CASSLGSGTGNTIYF,TGTGCCAGCAGCTTGGGGTCTGGGACTGGAAACACCATATATTTT
14,TRBV15,few,TRBJ1-1,.,CATSRVWGNTEAFF,TGTGCCACCAGCAGAGTTTGGGGGAACACTGAAGCTTTCTTT
16,TRBV4-1,.,TRBJ1-3,.,CASSQDKSGDGNTIYF,TGCGCCAGCAGCCAAGATAAGTCAGGTGACGGAAACACCATATATTTT
12,TRBV13,.,TRBJ2-5,.,CASSLLEETQYF,TGTGCCAGCAGCTTGTTGGAAGAGACCCAGTACTTC
17,TRBV18,.,TRBJ2-3,.,CASSPTIVGRTTDTQYF,TGTGCCAGCTCACCCACGATTGTGGGGAGGACTACAGATACGCAGTATTTT
15,TRBV11-2,.,TRBJ1-6,.,CASSLAPESNSPLHF,TGTGCCAGCAGCTTAGCGCCCGAGTCAAATTCACCCCTCCACTTT
13,TRBV25-1,.,TRBJ1-1,.,CASSHQGNTEAFF,TGTGCCAGCAGTCATCAGGGGAACACTGAAGCTTTCTTT
17,TRBV7-2,once,TRBJ2-3,.,CASSLAGGGGSANTQYF,TGTGCCAGCAGCTTAGCGGGTGGGGGGGGCTCTGCGAATACGCAGTATTTT
13,TRBV5-6,.,TRBJ2-7,.,CASSLGQSYEQYF,TGTGCCAGCAGCTTGGGGCAGTCCTACGAGCAGTACTTC
16,TRBV4-2,.,TRBJ2-6,.,CASSQDEDSGANVLTF,TGTGCCAGCAGCCAAGATGAAGACTCTGGGGCCAACGTCCTGACTTTC
14,TRBV27,.,TRBJ2-5,.,CASRVGGGQETQYF,TGTGCCAGCAGGGTGGGAGGGGGACAAGAGACCCAGTACTTC
19,TRBV5-1,.,TRBJ1-6,.,CASSFERQTYSSYNSPLHF,TGCGCCAGCAGCTTTGAACGACAGACCTACAGCTCCTATAATTCACCCCTCCACTTT